One TCR beta chain is described in this entry. Its cognate antigen is unknown. The entry originates in a study of CD8+ T cells in alopecia areata. Germline CDR1 reads SGDLS; CDR2 reads YYNGEE. The J segment lost 1 base and the V segment lost 3 bases, leaving 3 bases of the junction unmatched. This CDR3 contains 15 residues. Extracted RNA was reverse transcribed, and the resulting cDNA served as sequencing template. Using immunoSEQ multiplex PCR, the repertoire was profiled, and TCRdb retains in-frame clones only, with some absent. The sample records over 100,000 clones, 53% being singletons. Study conclusions and caveats: Higher clonality than in normal scalp was seen in lesional scalp, especially alopecia totalis/universalis. Scalp clonality and expanded CD8+ clones among the top 100 were significantly decreased by tofacitinib.

Treatment: oral pan-JAK inhibitor, 5-10 mg twice daily. The receptor was isolated from a human donor with alopecia areata. The V and J genes are TRBV9 and TRBJ2-3; 9 nucleotides agree with TRBD2. Sequenced here: CD4+ T cells sorted from blood, sampled at week 4, from a patient treated with tofacitinib. CDR3 in DNA: TGTGCCAGCAGCGAGGCGGGAGGGCGCACAGATACGCAGTATTTT. Protein product: CASSEAGGRTDTQYF. Supplemented by reference TRBV9 and TRBJ2-3, the full variable domain reads DSGVTQTPKHLITATGQRVTLRCSPRSGDLSVYWYQQSLDQGLQFLIQYYNGEERAKGNILERFSAQQFPDLHSELNLSSLELGDSALYFCASSEAGGRTDTQYFGPGTRLTVL.